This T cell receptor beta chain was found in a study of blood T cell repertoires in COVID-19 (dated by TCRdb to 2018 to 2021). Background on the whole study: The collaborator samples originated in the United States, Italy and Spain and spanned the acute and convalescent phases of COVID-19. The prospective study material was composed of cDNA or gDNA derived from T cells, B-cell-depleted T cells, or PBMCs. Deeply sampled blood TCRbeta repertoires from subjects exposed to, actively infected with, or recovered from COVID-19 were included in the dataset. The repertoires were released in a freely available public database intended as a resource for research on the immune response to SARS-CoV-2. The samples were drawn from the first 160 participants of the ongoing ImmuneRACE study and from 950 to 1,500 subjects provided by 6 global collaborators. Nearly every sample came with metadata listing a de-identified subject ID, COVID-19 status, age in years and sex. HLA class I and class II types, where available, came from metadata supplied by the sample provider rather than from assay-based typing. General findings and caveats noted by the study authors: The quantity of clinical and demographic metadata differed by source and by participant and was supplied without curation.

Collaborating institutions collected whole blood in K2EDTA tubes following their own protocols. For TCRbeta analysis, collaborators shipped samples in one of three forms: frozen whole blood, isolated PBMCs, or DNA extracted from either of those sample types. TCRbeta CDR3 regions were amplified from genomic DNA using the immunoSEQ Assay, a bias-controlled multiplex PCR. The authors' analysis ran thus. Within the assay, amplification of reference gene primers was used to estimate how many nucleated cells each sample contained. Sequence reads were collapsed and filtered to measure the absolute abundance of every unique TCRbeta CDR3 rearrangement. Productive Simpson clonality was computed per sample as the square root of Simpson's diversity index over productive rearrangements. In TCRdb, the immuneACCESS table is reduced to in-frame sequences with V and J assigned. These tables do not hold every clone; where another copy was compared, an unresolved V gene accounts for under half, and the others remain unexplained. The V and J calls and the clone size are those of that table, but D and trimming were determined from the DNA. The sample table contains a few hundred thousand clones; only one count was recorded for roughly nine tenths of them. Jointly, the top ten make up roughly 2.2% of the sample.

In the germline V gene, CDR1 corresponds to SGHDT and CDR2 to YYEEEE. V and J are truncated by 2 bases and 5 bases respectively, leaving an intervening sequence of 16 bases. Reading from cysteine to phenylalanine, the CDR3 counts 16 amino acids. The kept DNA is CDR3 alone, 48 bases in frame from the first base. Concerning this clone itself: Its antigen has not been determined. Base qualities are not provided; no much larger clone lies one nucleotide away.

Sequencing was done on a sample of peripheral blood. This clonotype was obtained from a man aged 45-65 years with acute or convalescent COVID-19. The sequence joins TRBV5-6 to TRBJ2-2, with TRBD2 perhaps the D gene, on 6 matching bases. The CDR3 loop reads CASSFRFGGITGELFF. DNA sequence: TGTGCCAGCAGCTTTAGGTTCGGGGGAATTACCGGGGAGCTGTTTTTT.